A selection of T cell receptor beta chains follows, all from one sample in a study of T cell repertoires in cytomegalovirus infection. The antigens these receptors bind are not known. TCRdb ran MiXCR on the reads and lists one entry per CDR3 protein. Of some 100,000 distinct CDR3 sequences listed, 25% to 35% are singletons. Sample: CD8+ T cells from cultured PBMCs, taken from culture after CMV antigen stimulation. These receptors were obtained from a human donor in good health (CMV status not recorded). Some clones in this sample may be carry-over from other donors' samples. The CDR3 runs from the conserved cysteine through the conserved F or W. D genes are given only for firm matches. Clone sizes are given selectively: once, few, many, or a class where the clone is expanded.

v_call	clone_size	d_call	j_call	cdr3_aa	cdr3_nt
TRBV28	NA	NA	TRBJ1-1	CASNPGAVGTEAFF	TGTGCCAGCAACCCAGGGGCAGTCGGCACTGAAGCTTTCTTT
TRBV5-5	NA	NA	TRBJ2-7	CASSLTESTYEQYF	TGTGCCAGCAGCTTGACAGAATCTACCTACGAGCAGTACTTC
TRBV12-3/TRBV12-4	few	NA	TRBJ2-1	CASSSPDTSSYNEQFF	TGTGCCAGCAGCTCTCCGGACACGAGCTCCTACAATGAGCAGTTCTTC
TRBV28	NA	TRBD2	TRBJ2-1	CASSPGTSGGNYNEQFF	TGTGCCAGCAGTCCGGGGACTAGCGGGGGGAACTACAATGAGCAGTTCTTC
TRBV6-1	few	TRBD1	TRBJ2-3	CASSGLLQGATDTQYF	TGTGCCAGCAGTGGACTACTGCAGGGGGCTACAGATACGCAGTATTTT
TRBV7-6	few	NA	TRBJ1-2	CASSLGQGGDGYTF	TGTGCCAGCAGCTTAGGGCAGGGAGGTGACGGCTACACCTTC
TRBV6-5	few	NA	TRBJ2-2	CASSYSGGPLQNTGELFF	TGTGCCAGCAGTTACTCGGGGGGGCCGCTCCAAAACACCGGGGAGCTGTTTTTT
TRBV7-9	NA	NA	TRBJ2-7	CASTRTSSEQYF	TGTGCCAGCACCAGGACTTCTTCTGAGCAGTACTTC
TRBV20-1	NA	NA	TRBJ2-5	CSARIQETQYF	TGCAGTGCTCGAATACAAGAGACCCAGTACTTC
TRBV6-8	NA	NA	TRBJ2-5	CASSFPQGGQETQYF	TGTGCCAGCAGTTTCCCCCAGGGAGGCCAAGAGACCCAGTACTTC